This passage covers 20 T cell receptor beta chains from one sample sequenced in a study of identical twins. In TCRdb, the 5' RACE reads were re-called with MiXCR into one record per CDR3 protein. Among roughly 1,500,000 distinct CDR3 sequences listed, around 33% were seen once. Sequencing was done on a sample of cord blood. Receptors were obtained from a newborn girl in good health.

With respect to this clonotype: Germline and junction disagree at one end, which may indicate a read error. The chain joins TRBV5-6 to TRBJ2-3; D unresolved. This CDR3 is built from 12 residues. Germline assignment: CDR1 SGHDT and CDR2 YYEEEE. The CDR3 sequence: CPSSSTSDTQYF. The CDR3 coding sequence is TGTCCCAGCAGCTCAACGTCAGATACGCAGTATTTT.

This clonotype has only a few counts. This sequence joins TRBV11-2 and TRBJ1-6; D may be TRBD1 (5 bases). V lost 5 bases to trimming and J lost 7 bases, with 18 bases between them. The germline V gene encodes CDR1 SGHAT and CDR2 FQNNGV. CDR3 length: 16 residues. The CDR3 here is CASSPFLVAGNSPLHF. In nucleotides, the CDR3 is TGTGCCAGCAGCCCCTTCTTGGTGGCAGGGAATTCACCCCTCCACTTT. Full variable domain (rest looked up from reference TRBV11-2 and TRBJ1-6): EAGVAQSPRYKIIEKRQSVAFWCNPISGHATLYWYQQILGQGPKLLIQFQNNGVVDDSQLPKDRFSAERLKGVDSTLKIQPAKLEDSAVYLCASSPFLVAGNSPLHFGNGTRLTVT.

This clonotype was recorded many times. The chain uses TRBV29-1 and TRBJ2-1; a weak D match, TRBD2 (6 bases). In germline, CDR1 is SQVTM, CDR2 ANQGSEA. The CDR3 sequence is 16 residues long. Trimming shortened V by 0 bases and J by 4 bases, and 16 bases separated the two germline ends. Written as DNA, the CDR3 is TGCAGCGTTGAAGATCCGACGGAGGGGAGATACAATGAGCAGTTCTTC. Amino acids: CSVEDPTEGRYNEQFF.

The chain employs TRBV20-1 and TRBJ1-5; D remains unclear. V shed 0 bases and J shed 6 bases, with 18 bases lying between them. Looked up from germline, CDR1 is DFQATT and CDR2 is SNEGSKA (reference sequence). The CDR3 covers 16 residues. CDR3 loop: CSARDGPGKYSQPQHF. The CDR3, as DNA: TGCAGTGCTAGAGATGGCCCGGGGAAATATAGTCAGCCCCAGCATTTT.

This clonotype was counted many times. The V gene is TRBV15, the J gene TRBJ2-4, with 7 bases aligning to TRBD2. Germline CDR1 LNHNV, CDR2 YYDKDF (reference sequence). With 4 bases clipped from V and 4 bases from J, the junction kept 4 bases outside the gene matches. CDR3 length equals 14 residues. The CDR3 protein is CATSNWTRKNIQYF. The CDR3 nucleotides are TGTGCCACCAGCAACTGGACTAGAAAAAACATTCAGTACTTC.

This clonotype was counted only a few times. The chain recombines TRBV27 with TRBJ2-7; possible D gene TRBD1, 6 bases. Germline loops: CDR1 MNHEY, CDR2 SMNVEV (reference sequence). There are 13 residues in the CDR3. Between the trimmed V and J ends, which lost 6 bases and 3 bases, there was a span of 12 bases. The CDR3, as DNA: TGTGCCAGCAGACCCCAGGGGTTCTACGAGCAGTACTTC. This codes for CASRPQGFYEQYF.

The rearrangement uses TRBV10-3 and TRBJ2-2; D is uncertain. The CDR3 runs 15 residues. The ends were cut back, 6 bases at V and 0 bases at J, with 11 bases in the middle. Germline V gene data show CDR1 as ENHRY and CDR2 as SYGVKD. This CDR3 reads CAIRTVRSNTGELFF. In DNA, the CDR3 is TGTGCCATCAGGACCGTCCGCTCGAACACCGGGGAGCTGTTTTTT.

This clonotype was seen at least ten times. The chain carries TRBV29-1 and TRBJ2-7, with 9 bases aligning to TRBD2. The CDR3 has 13 amino acids. The V segment lost 6 bases and the J segment 1 base; nucleotides outside the gene matches: 4. CDR1 is SQVTM and CDR2 is ANQGSEA in the germline V gene. The CDR3, as DNA: TGCAGCGTCGGGACTAGCCGATCCTACGAGCAGTACTTC. Translation: CSVGTSRSYEQYF.

This rearrangement joins TRBV28 to TRBJ2-1; TRBD2 matches at 13 bases. The CDR3 runs to 16 residues. CDR1 MDHEN and CDR2 SYDVKM come from the germline V gene. The V gene end was trimmed by 1 base and the J gene end by 10 bases; junction bases not matched to a gene: 7. CDR3 in amino acids: CASSLSGTSGTREQFF. Written as DNA, the CDR3 is TGTGCCAGCAGTTTATCTGGGACTAGCGGGACCAGAGAGCAGTTCTTC.

This clonotype was counted between two and nine times. This sequence joins TRBV10-3 and TRBJ2-1, with a possible D match to TRBD2 (5 bases). Trimming pared 3 bases from V and 8 bases from J, leaving 14 bases between. The length of the CDR3 is 14 residues. Germline V gene data show CDR1 as ENHRY and CDR2 as SYGVKD. This CDR3 reads CAISEFEGRDEQFF. For the CDR3, the DNA is TGTGCCATCAGTGAATTTGAGGGAAGGGATGAGCAGTTCTTC.

The chain combines TRBV27 with TRBJ2-2, with 10 nucleotides matching TRBD2. Germline loops: CDR1 MNHEY, CDR2 SMNVEV (reference sequence). This CDR3 is built from 17 residues. J lost 0 bases, V lost 8 bases, and 9 bases had no gene match. DNA for the CDR3: TGTGCCAGCCGGAGAGCTCTAGCGGGAGCGAACACCGGGGAGCTGTTTTTT. Protein: CASRRALAGANTGELFF.

The J gene is TRBJ2-4, the V gene TRBV28; the D gene is possibly TRBD1 (6 bases). The CDR3 extends over 15 amino acids. Germline loops: CDR1 MDHEN, CDR2 SYDVKM. Trimming shortened V by 2 bases and J by 3 bases, and 11 bases separated the two germline ends. The DNA for the CDR3 is TGTGCCAGCAGTTTAAACAGGGCTGGCAAAAACATTCAGTACTTC. It encodes CASSLNRAGKNIQYF.

CDR3 loop: CASSLGQRYYEQYF. The CDR3 region has the DNA TGTGCCAGCAGCTTAGGACAGCGATACTACGAGCAGTACTTC. The rearrangement links TRBV11-2 to TRBJ2-7; a weak D match, TRBD1 (5 bases). CDR3 length: 14 residues. Germline CDR1 and CDR2: SGHAT and FQNNGV. With 1 base removed from V and 3 bases from J, the gap between germline ends came to 10 bases.

This clonotype was picked up one time. A read error is possible here, since a much larger clone lies one base away. The chain couples TRBV6-5 to TRBJ2-5; 12 positions agree with TRBD2. With 8 bases clipped from V and 11 bases from J, the junction kept 9 bases outside the gene matches. The CDR3 contains 13 residues. In germline, CDR1 is MNHEY, CDR2 SVGAGI. The chain's CDR3 is CASGLAGIREQYF. The DNA of the CDR3 is TGTGCCAGCGGACTAGCGGGAATCCGGGAGCAGTACTTC.

The chain is built from TRBV12-3 or TRBV12-4 and TRBJ2-3; the D call may be TRBD1 or TRBD2 (5 bases each). The V gene lost 3 bases and the J gene lost 6 bases, with 16 bases spanning the gap. The CDR3 has 15 residues. The DNA for the CDR3 is TGTGCCAGCAGTTTCTGGACGCTGGGACCGGATACGCAGTATTTT. Residues: CASSFWTLGPDTQYF.

This clonotype was seen only a few times. The rearrangement uses TRBV2 and TRBJ2-1; TRBD2 matches 11 bases. Per the germline V gene, CDR1 is SNHLY and CDR2 is FYNNEI. Trimming at V came to 2 bases and at J to 6 bases, leaving 3 bases not matched to a gene. This CDR3 has 15 amino acids. The CDR3 coding sequence is TGTGCCAGCAGTGAAACTAGCGGGGGTTTCAATGAGCAGTTCTTC. Protein sequence: CASSETSGGFNEQFF.

This clonotype was observed a few times. The rearrangement uses TRBV10-3 and TRBJ2-7, with TRBD1 as a possible D gene (6 bases). Germline V gene sequence: CDR1 ENHRY, CDR2 SYGVKD. V lost 3 bases and J 2 bases, leaving 14 bases between the germline ends. The CDR3 is 15 residues long. CDR3 bases: TGTGCCATCAGTGAATCAGGGGTAGGGACCTACGAGCAGTACTTC. As protein: CAISESGVGTYEQYF.

This clonotype showed up just a few times. The V and J genes are TRBV15 and TRBJ2-5; D is unclear. The CDR3 extends over 10 amino acids. Trimming removed 8 bases at V and 9 bases at J, with 10 bases between. In germline, CDR1 is LNHNV, CDR2 YYDKDF (reference sequence). CDR3 coding DNA: TGTGCCACCCAAGATATGTCCCAGTACTTC. This translates into CATQDMSQYF.

This clonotype was counted between two and nine times. This chain uses TRBV6-4 with TRBJ1-2; the match to TRBD1 covers 9 bases. The V and J ends lost 5 bases and 8 bases, in that order; junction bases with no gene match: 12. The germline gives CDR1 MRHNA, CDR2 SNTAGT. This CDR3 is 15 amino acids long. The DNA for the CDR3 is TGTGCCAGCAGTCGTAGCGGGACAGGGATTGGGGGCTACACCTTC. Translation: CASSRSGTGIGGYTF.

This clonotype was seen only a few times. The chain links TRBV6-5 to TRBJ2-5, with TRBD1 matching 7 bases. CDR1 MNHEY and CDR2 SVGAGI come from the germline V gene. V dropped 6 bases and J dropped 3; count of bases not matched to a gene: 7. The CDR3 runs to 14 residues. The CDR3 DNA reads TGTGCCAGCAGCTACGGGACAGTTAAAGAGACCCAGTACTTC. Protein: CASSYGTVKETQYF.